This T cell receptor (beta chain) was sequenced during a study of cytomegalovirus exposure and HLA in healthy donors. General study points: TCR beta chains associated with HLA were, in a later analysis, more clonally expanded than equally common others. Most sequenced TCRs were rare (though some public TCRs occurred in many donors).

Germline V lookup: CDR1 SGHTA, CDR2 FQGTGA. The CDR3 runs to 15 residues. Trimming at V came to 2 bases and at J to 6 bases, leaving 6 bases not matched to a gene. Healthy bone marrow donors formed the donor group. The PCR contained 60 Vbeta and 13 Jbeta primers. Using immunoSEQ multiplex PCR, the repertoire was profiled, and TCRdb retains in-frame clones only, with some absent. This repertoire shows about 140,000 clones, around 80% found once; its top ten account for over 2%. On this clone itself: Its antigen is not known.

The receptor was derived from a man aged 30-40 years in good health and CMV-seronegative. The chain is built from TRBV7-3 and TRBJ1-1; TRBD1 agrees at 10 bases. Sequencing was carried out using PBMCs. For the CDR3, the DNA is TGTGCCAGCAGCTTAGGGGGTGGGACAGGGGCTGAAGCTTTCTTT. Protein sequence: CASSLGGGTGAEAFF.